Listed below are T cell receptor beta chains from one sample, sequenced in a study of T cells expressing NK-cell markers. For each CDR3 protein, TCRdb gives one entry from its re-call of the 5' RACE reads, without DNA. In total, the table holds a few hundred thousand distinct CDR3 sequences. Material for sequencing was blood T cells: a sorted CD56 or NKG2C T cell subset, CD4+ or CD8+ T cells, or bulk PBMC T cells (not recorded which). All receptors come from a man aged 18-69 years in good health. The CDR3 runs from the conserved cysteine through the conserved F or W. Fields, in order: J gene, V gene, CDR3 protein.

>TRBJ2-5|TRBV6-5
CASSSARSRGAGETQYF
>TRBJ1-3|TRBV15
CATSKRGTGKLNTIYF
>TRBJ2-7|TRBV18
CASSPRPAGTFNYEQYF
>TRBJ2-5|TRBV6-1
CASSRTGDRGFKETQYF
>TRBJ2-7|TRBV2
CASRNSQGASYEQYF
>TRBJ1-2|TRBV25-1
CASRGGGNYGYTF
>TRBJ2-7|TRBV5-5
CASSQHPGQGEYEQYF
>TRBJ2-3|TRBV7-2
CASSPTGPSDTQYF
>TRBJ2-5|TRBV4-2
CASSQDTSTIQETQYF
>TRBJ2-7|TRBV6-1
CASSEAHRIYEQYF
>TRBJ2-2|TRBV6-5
CASSYAVVYTGELFF
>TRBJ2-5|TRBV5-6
CASSPLGRGPGETQYF
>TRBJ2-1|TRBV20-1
CSARDLGGGSNEQFF
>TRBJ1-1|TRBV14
CASSNSHEAFF
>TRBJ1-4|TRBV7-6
CASSLRGTAATNEKLFF
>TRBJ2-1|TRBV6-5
CASSYPGQGANEQFF
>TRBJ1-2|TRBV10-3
CAISESSGGYTF
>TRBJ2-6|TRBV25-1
CASSGSGGVTGANVLTF
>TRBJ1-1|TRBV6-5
CASSWSPNTEAFF
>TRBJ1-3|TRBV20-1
CSARDHSGNTIYF
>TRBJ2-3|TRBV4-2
CASSLPPGTDTQYF
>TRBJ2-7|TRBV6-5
CASSYERRGLYEQYF
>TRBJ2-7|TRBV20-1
CSARDTKRAGEQYF
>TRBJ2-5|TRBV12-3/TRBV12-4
CASSSRGLSETQYF
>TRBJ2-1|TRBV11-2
CASSLVGGGSSYNEQFF
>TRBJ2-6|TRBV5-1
CASSFPGTGSGANVLTF
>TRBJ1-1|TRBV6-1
CASRRGEMTEAFF
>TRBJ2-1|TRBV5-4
CASSRLGIAAYEQFF
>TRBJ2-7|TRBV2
CASSVGADPSYEQYF
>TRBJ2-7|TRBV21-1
CASSQGFDEQYF
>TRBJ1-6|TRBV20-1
CSASRDPYNSPLHF